A selection of T cell receptor beta chains follows, all from one sample in a study of technical replicates of blood from a few donors. Libraries were prepared by immunoSEQ multiplex PCR; TCRdb keeps only in-frame clonotypes and omits some of them. The table has 60,000 to 90,000 clones, 95% to 96% seen once. The sequencing input was T cells isolated from PBMCs. These receptors came from a human donor in good health. The CDR3 runs from the conserved cysteine through the conserved F or W. Fields, in order: V gene, clone size, D gene, J gene, CDR3 DNA, CDR3 protein. The D gene is left open where the match is weak. Clone size is not always given. Where it is, it says once, few, many or a class for expanded clones.

>TRBV29-1|NA|NA|TRBJ2-7
TGCAGTACTGGCGGAAACCCCTACGAGCAGTACTTC
CSTGGNPYEQYF
>TRBV28|NA|NA|TRBJ1-5
TGTGCCAGCAATAAAGCCAATCAGCCCCAGCATTTT
CASNKANQPQHF
>TRBV6-1|NA|NA|TRBJ2-7
TGTGCCAGCAGTGAAGCGCTTCTTCTTGGGCCGAAGCAGTACTTC
CASSEALLLGPKQYF
>TRBV27|NA|NA|TRBJ1-2
TGTGCCAGCAGTTTATCAGGGGGAAGTGGCTACACCTTC
CASSLSGGSGYTF
>TRBV12-5|few|NA|TRBJ1-5
TGTGCTAGTGGTTCCTTTTCGGTTTATAGCAATCAGCCCCAGCATTTT
CASGSFSVYSNQPQHF
>TRBV7-6|NA|TRBD1|TRBJ1-2
TGTGCCAGCAGCTTGAACAGGGGGAGCTATGGCTACACCTTC
CASSLNRGSYGYTF
>TRBV18|once|NA|TRBJ1-1
TGTGCCAGCTCACCAGATGGAGTGGCCTACCGGGGGACTGAAGCTTTCTTT
CASSPDGVAYRGTEAFF
>TRBV27|NA|NA|TRBJ2-3
TGTGCCAGCAGCCACGATGAAGTGGGGGCAACAGATACGCAGTATTTT
CASSHDEVGATDTQYF
>TRBV27|NA|TRBD2|TRBJ2-7
TGTGCCAGCAGTCTTTTAGCGGGTGGTAGTTACGAGCAGTACTTC
CASSLLAGGSYEQYF
>TRBV5-1|NA|NA|TRBJ2-7
TGCGCCAGCAGCTCAACAGGGTCGAGCTCCTACGAGCAGTACTTC
CASSSTGSSSYEQYF
>TRBV10-1|NA|NA|TRBJ2-7
TGCGCCAGCAGCCAGGTTTCCTCCTACGAGCAGTACTTC
CASSQVSSYEQYF
>TRBV27|NA|TRBD2|TRBJ2-1
TGTGCCAGCAGTTTAGGGAGGGTTGATGAGCAGTTCTTC
CASSLGRVDEQFF
>TRBV28|NA|NA|TRBJ2-7
TGTGCCAGCAATAACCCCGGGAGCTCCTACGAGCAGTACTTC
CASNNPGSSYEQYF
>TRBV5-1|NA|TRBD1|TRBJ1-1
TGCGCCAGCAGCTTAAAGGGAGGGCAGGGGGCGACGACTGAAGCTTTCTTT
CASSLKGGQGATTEAFF
>TRBV15|NA|NA|TRBJ2-7
TGTGCCACCAGCTTCGCGACTACCTACGAGCAGTACTTC
CATSFATTYEQYF